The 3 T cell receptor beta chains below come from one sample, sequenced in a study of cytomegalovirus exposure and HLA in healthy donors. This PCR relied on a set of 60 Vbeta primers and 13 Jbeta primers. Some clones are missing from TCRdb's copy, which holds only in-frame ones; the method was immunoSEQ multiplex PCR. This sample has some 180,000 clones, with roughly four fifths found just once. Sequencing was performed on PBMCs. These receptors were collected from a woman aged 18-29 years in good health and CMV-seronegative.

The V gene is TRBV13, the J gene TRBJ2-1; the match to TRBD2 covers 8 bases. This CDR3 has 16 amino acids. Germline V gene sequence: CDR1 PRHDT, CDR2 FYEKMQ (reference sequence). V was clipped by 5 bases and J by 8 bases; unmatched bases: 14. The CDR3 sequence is CASSPRGAGVVYEQFF. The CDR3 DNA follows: TGTGCCAGCAGCCCCCGAGGAGCGGGAGTGGTATATGAGCAGTTCTTC.

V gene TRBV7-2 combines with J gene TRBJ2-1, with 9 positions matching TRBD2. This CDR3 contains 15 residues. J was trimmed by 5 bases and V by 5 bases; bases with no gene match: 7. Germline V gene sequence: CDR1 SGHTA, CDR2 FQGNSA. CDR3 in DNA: TGTGCCAGCAGCACCTCCGGGACTAGCAACAATGAGCAGTTCTTC. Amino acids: CASSTSGTSNNEQFF.

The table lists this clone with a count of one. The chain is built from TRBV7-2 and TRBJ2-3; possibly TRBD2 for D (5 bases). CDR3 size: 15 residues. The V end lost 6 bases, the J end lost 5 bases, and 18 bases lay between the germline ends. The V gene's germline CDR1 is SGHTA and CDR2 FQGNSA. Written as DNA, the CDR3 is TGTGCCAGCAGTTCGGAACCTTCGGGGAGAGATACGCAGTATTTT. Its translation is CASSSEPSGRDTQYF.